The clone carrying this TCR beta chain was found a few times. Its target is not known. These data belong to a study of post-analysis software for immune sequencing data. Overall study context: Recorded disease courses covered relapsing-remitting, secondary progressive and progressive-relapsing multiple sclerosis. Some patients had no subtype annotation. Whole-study results and caveats: Multiple sclerosis patients showed significantly lower normalized Chao1 diversity than controls did. Controls showed lower frequencies than patients for 5 or 6 TRBV segments, and TRBV5-6, TRBV5-1 and TRBV20-1 were among these. Strong co-clustering by F measure was evident for samples that had been prepared in the same batch.

Tagging with unique molecular identifiers was a feature of the TCR beta cDNA libraries. There were about 0.85 to 11 million T cells, and some 500,000 cDNA molecules came from them. One entry per CDR3 protein results from TCRdb running MiXCR on the PCR reads. The sample includes some 260,000 distinct CDR3 sequences, 30% to 45% of them seen just once. Germline V lookup: CDR1 SNHLY, CDR2 FYNNEI. The CDR3 loop spans 14 amino acids. The V end was cut by 1 base, the J end by 0 bases, with 4 bases between. The V and J genes are TRBV2 and TRBJ1-5; D is uncertain. This receptor was obtained from a girl aged 5 to 17 with multiple sclerosis. Sequenced: blood. The chain's CDR3 is CASSEVYSNQPQHF. Written as DNA, the CDR3 is TGTGCCAGCAGTGAAGTGTATAGCAATCAGCCCCAGCATTTT.